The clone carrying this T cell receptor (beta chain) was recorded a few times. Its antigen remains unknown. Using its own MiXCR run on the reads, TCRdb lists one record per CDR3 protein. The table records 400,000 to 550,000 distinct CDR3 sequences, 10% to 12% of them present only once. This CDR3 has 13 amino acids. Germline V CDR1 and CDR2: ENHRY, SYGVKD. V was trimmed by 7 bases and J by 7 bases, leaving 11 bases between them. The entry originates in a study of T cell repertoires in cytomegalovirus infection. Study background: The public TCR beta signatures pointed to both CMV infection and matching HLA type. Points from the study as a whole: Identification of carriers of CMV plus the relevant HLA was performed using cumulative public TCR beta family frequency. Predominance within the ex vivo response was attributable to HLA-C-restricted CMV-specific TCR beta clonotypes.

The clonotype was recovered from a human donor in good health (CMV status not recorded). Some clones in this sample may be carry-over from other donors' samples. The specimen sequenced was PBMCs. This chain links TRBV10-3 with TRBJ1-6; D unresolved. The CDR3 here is CAITLGENSPLHF. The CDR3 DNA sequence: TGTGCCATCACCCTCGGGGAGAATTCACCCCTCCACTTT.